This TCR beta chain was recovered during a study of cytomegalovirus exposure and HLA in healthy donors. General study points: A highly shared variant cluster was judged a likely technical artifact. Published work reported that the classifier diagnosed cytomegalovirus status with high specificity and sensitivity. While the bulk of TCR sequences proved rare, some public TCRs turned up in many donors. Some segments of the V type, notably TRBV6-2 and TRBV6-3, were excluded as indistinguishable.

With 60 Vbeta and 13 Jbeta primers, the PCR was carried out. Only in-frame clones appear in the TCRdb table, and some are missing; sequencing was by immunoSEQ multiplex PCR. Of about 43,000 clones in the sample, approximately 80% were seen once. The junction had 8 bases not matched to a gene; V was cut back by 4 bases and J by 9 bases. The CDR3 spans 15 residues. Germline V gives CDR1 MGHRA, CDR2 YSYEKL. The sample holds a few counts of this clone. Its target is unknown. The sequenced sample consisted of PBMCs. The receptor's source is a man aged 30 to 45 in good health and CMV-seronegative. V and J are TRBV4-1 and TRBJ2-1; 11 nucleotides match TRBD2. The DNA of the CDR3 is TGCGCCAGCAGCCCGACTAGCGGGGTAGCAGGTGAGCAGTTCTTC. Amino acids: CASSPTSGVAGEQFF.